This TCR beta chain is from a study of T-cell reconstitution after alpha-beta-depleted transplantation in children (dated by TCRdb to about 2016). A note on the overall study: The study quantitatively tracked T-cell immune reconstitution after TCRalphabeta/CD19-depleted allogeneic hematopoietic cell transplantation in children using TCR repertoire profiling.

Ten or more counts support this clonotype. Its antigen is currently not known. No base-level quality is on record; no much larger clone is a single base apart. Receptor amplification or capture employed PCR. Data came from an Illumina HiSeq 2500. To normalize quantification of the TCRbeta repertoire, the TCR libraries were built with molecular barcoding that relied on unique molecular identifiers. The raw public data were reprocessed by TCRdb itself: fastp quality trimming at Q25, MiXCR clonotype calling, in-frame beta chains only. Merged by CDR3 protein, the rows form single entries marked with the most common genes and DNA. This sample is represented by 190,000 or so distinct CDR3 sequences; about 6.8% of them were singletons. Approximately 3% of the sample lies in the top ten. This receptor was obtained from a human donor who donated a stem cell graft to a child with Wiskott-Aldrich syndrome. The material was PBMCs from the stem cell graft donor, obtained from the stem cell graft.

The nucleotide sequence is given as TGTGCCAGCAGGGAGGCTGGGACTGGACCCTACGAGCAGTACTTC. Its coded protein is CASREAGTGPYEQYF. The rearranged segments are TRBV12-3 or TRBV12-4 and TRBJ2-7; a tentative D call is TRBD2 (6 bases match). V is pared back by 6 bases and J by 2 bases, with 17 bases lying between the germline termini. From the cysteine through the phenylalanine, the CDR3 covers 15 amino acids. Just CDR3 DNA is preserved here, 45 bases in frame from base 1.